One sample yielded the 13 T cell receptor beta chains listed below, sequenced in a study of blood T cell repertoires in COVID-19. Sequencing used immunoSEQ multiplex PCR; TCRdb keeps in-frame clones, though not all of them. The data hold roughly 86,000 clones, with 80% observed a single time. Input material: peripheral blood. The receptors here all came from a man aged 50 to 59 who had recovered from COVID-19.

To note about this clone: It is likely a read error: a sequence one base away is far more abundant. This chain links TRBV5-6 with TRBJ2-3; the match to TRBD2 covers 12 bases. The CDR3 runs to 15 residues. With V trimmed by 5 bases and J by 1 base, 2 bases remained unmatched. Germline V gene sequence: CDR1 SGHDT, CDR2 YYEEEE. The CDR3 region is CASSRTSGGTDTQYF. In DNA form, the CDR3 reads TGTGCCAGCAGTCGGACTAGCGGGGGCACAGATACGCAGTATTTT. Combining the CDR3 with reference TRBV5-6 and TRBJ2-3 gives the whole variable domain DAGVTQSPTHLIKTRGQQVTLRCSPKSGHDTVSWYQQALGQGPQFIFQYYEEEERQRGNFPDRFSGHQFPNYSSELNVNALLLGDSALYLCASSRTSGGTDTQYFGPGTRLTVL.

This chain connects TRBV7-6 to TRBJ2-7, with 12 bases that match TRBD2. Looked up from germline, CDR1 is SGHVS and CDR2 is FNYEAQ. The CDR3 sequence is 15 residues long. V lost 6 bases and J lost 6; bases outside the gene matches: 9. CDR3 protein: CASRSLAGGPGEQYF. The DNA of the CDR3 is TGTGCCAGCAGATCCCTAGCGGGAGGGCCGGGCGAGCAGTACTTC.

The rearrangement links TRBV18 to TRBJ2-7; tentatively, D is TRBD1 (6 bases). The V end was cut by 3 bases, the J end by 5 bases, with 17 bases between. The germline gives CDR1 KGHSH, CDR2 LQKENI. The CDR3 is 15 residues long. The CDR3 spells CASSPGWDIRNEQYF. The CDR3 coding sequence is TGTGCCAGCTCACCTGGATGGGACATCCGGAACGAGCAGTACTTC. The full variable domain, rest sourced from reference TRBV18 and TRBJ2-7, is NAGVMQNPRHLVRRRGQEARLRCSPMKGHSHVYWYRQLPEEGLKFMVYLQKENIIDESGMPKERFSAEFPKEGPSILRIQQVVRGDSAAYFCASSPGWDIRNEQYFGPGTRLTVT.

The chain couples TRBV10-2 to TRBJ2-5; TRBD1 might be the D (5 bases). With 5 bases removed from V and 2 bases from J, the gap between germline ends came to 9 bases. Germline V gene lookup returns CDR1 WSHSY and CDR2 SAAADI. This CDR3 region has 13 residues. The CDR3 DNA reads TGCGCCAGCAGTCAGGGCCGGCAAGAGACCCAGTACTTC. This gives the protein CASSQGRQETQYF.

J is TRBJ1-2 and V is TRBV15, with 10 bases lining up with TRBD1. J gave up 6 bases and V 0 bases, and 7 bases lay outside the gene matches. This CDR3 region has 16 residues. Germline CDR1 is LNHNV and CDR2 is YYDKDF (reference sequence). DNA of the CDR3: TGTGCCACCAGCAGAGATCCGGGACAGGGGAGTAATGGCTACACCTTC. Its protein is CATSRDPGQGSNGYTF.

This sequence joins TRBV5-8 and TRBJ1-2; 9 bases fit TRBD1. CDR3 length: 16 residues. In germline, CDR1 is SGHTS, CDR2 YDEGEE. The V gene end was trimmed by 2 bases and the J gene end by 2 bases; junction bases not matched to a gene: 7. Here the CDR3 reads CASSFEGGQGNYGYTF. The DNA for the CDR3 is TGTGCCAGCAGCTTCGAAGGAGGACAGGGGAACTATGGCTACACCTTC.

This clone was counted once. The chain links TRBV5-6 to TRBJ1-4, with D tentatively TRBD1 (5 bases). Between the trimmed V and J ends, which lost 2 bases and 7 bases, there was a span of 12 bases. Per germline, CDR1 SGHDT and CDR2 YYEEEE. The CDR3 spans 14 residues. CDR3 in DNA: TGTGCCAGCAGCTTTGGAGGGCAGGGTGAAAAACTGTTTTTT. As protein: CASSFGGQGEKLFF.

For the CDR3, the DNA is TGTGCCAGCAGTGGGAGTTCCTACTCCTACGAGCAGTACTTC. Protein product: CASSGSSYSYEQYF. The chain couples TRBV28 to TRBJ2-7; D is possibly TRBD2 (5 bases). Germline CDR1 MDHEN, CDR2 SYDVKM. The CDR3 contains 14 residues. Trimming took 5 bases from V and 0 from J, leaving 11 bases between them.

The V gene is TRBV25-1, the J gene TRBJ2-2; TRBD2 matches at 10 bases. The CDR3 totals 18 residues. The V segment lost 8 bases and the J segment 7 bases; nucleotides outside the gene matches: 19. CDR1 is MGHDK and CDR2 is SYGVNS in the germline V gene. The CDR3, as DNA: TGTGCCAGCTCCCTGCGAGCGGGAGGGCCTTCTGAGGGCGGGGAGCTGTTTTTT. Translated, it gives CASSLRAGGPSEGGELFF.

J is TRBJ1-2 and V is TRBV2; D unresolved. The CDR3 length is 13 residues. CDR1 is SNHLY and CDR2 is FYNNEI in the germline V gene. Trimming took off 7 bases at V and 4 bases at J, with 13 bases between the two ends. The CDR3 DNA sequence: TGTGCCAGCAAGATTGAGGCCGGCTATGGCTACACCTTC. Protein product: CASKIEAGYGYTF. The entire variable domain, with the rest obtained from reference TRBV2 and TRBJ1-2, is as follows: EPEVTQTPSHQVTQMGQEVILRCVPISNHLYFYWYRQILGQKVEFLVSFYNNEISEKSEIFDDQFSVERPDGSNFTLKIRSTKLEDSAMYFCASKIEAGYGYTFGSGTRLTVV.

The genes are TRBV24-1 and TRBJ2-3; D is uncertain. CDR3 length: 13 residues. Germline V gene sequence: CDR1 KGHDR, CDR2 SFDVKD. V was clipped by 3 bases and J by 8 bases, with 11 bases between them. CDR3 loop: CATSDEQLGTQYF. The CDR3 bases are TGTGCCACCAGTGATGAACAGCTTGGTACGCAGTATTTT.

This chain uses TRBV7-9 with TRBJ1-1; D remains unclear. CDR3 length: 16 residues. CDR1 is SEHNR and CDR2 is FQNEAQ in the germline V gene (reference sequence). V shed 5 bases and J shed 0 bases, with 16 bases lying between them. The CDR3 loop reads CASSRIVGPMNTEAFF. DNA for the CDR3: TGTGCCAGCAGCCGCATTGTTGGCCCCATGAACACTGAAGCTTTCTTT. Combining the CDR3 with reference TRBV7-9 and TRBJ1-1 gives the whole variable domain DTGVSQNPRHKITKRGQNVTFRCDPISEHNRLYWYRQTLGQGPEFLTYFQNEAQLEKSRLLSDRFSAERPKGSFSTLEIQRTEQGDSAMYLCASSRIVGPMNTEAFFGQGTRLTVV.

This chain joins TRBV5-4 and TRBJ2-7; D possibly matches TRBD1 or TRBD2 (9 bases each). CDR3 size: 17 residues. The germline V gene encodes CDR1 SGHNT and CDR2 YYREEE (reference sequence). Trimming removed 6 bases at V and 2 bases at J, with 24 bases between. CDR3: CASTKTGGAGGAYEQYF. The CDR3 region has the DNA TGTGCCAGCACTAAGACAGGGGGAGCGGGAGGCGCCTACGAGCAGTACTTC.